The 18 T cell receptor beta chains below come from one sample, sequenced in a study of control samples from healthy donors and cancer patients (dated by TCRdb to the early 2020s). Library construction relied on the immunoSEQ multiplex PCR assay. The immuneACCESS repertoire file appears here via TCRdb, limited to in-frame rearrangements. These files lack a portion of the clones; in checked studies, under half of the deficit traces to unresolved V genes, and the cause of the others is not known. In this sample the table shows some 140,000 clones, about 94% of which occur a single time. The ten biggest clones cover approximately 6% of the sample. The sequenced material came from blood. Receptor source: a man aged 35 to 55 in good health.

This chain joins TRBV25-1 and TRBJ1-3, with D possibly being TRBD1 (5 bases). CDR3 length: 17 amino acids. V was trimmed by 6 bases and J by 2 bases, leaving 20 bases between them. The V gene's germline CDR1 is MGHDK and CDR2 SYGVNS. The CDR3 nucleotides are TGTGCCAGCAGCAACCTGGGGGGGGGAACGCCTGGAAACACCATATATTTT. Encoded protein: CASSNLGGGTPGNTIYF.

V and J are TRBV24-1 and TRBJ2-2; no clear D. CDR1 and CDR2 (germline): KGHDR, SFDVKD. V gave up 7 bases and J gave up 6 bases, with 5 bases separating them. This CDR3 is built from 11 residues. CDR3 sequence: CATRGPGELFF. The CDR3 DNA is TGTGCCACCAGAGGACCCGGGGAGCTGTTTTTT.

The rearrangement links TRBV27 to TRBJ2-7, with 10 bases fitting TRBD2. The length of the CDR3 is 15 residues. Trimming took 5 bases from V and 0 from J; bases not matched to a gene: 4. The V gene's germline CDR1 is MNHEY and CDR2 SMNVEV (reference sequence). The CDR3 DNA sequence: TGTGCCAGCAGTAGCCTAGCGGGGGACTCCTACGAGCAGTACTTC. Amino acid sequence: CASSSLAGDSYEQYF.

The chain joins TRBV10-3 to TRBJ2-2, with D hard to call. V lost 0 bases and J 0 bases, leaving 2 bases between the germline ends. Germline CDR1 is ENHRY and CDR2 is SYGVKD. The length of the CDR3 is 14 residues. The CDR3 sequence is CAISESSNTGELFF. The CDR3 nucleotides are TGTGCCATCAGTGAGTCCTCGAACACCGGGGAGCTGTTTTTT.

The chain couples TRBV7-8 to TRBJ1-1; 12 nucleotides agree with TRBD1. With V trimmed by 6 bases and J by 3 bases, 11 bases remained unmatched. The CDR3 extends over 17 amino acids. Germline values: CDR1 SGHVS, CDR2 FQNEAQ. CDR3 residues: CASSPGDRGPGDTEAFF. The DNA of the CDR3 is TGTGCCAGCAGTCCGGGGGACAGGGGGCCAGGAGACACTGAAGCTTTCTTT.

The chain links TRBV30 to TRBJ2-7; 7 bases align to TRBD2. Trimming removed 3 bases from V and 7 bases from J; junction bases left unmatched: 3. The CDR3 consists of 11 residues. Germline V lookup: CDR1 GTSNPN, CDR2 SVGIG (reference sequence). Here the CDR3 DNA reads TGTGCCTGGAGCCCCGGGGGGGAGCAGTACTTC. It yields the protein CAWSPGGEQYF.

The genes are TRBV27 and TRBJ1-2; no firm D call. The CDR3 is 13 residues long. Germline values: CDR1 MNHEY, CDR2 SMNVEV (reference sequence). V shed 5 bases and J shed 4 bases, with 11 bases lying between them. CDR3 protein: CASSPTYSYGYTF. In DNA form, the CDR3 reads TGTGCCAGCAGTCCGACATACTCCTATGGCTACACCTTC.

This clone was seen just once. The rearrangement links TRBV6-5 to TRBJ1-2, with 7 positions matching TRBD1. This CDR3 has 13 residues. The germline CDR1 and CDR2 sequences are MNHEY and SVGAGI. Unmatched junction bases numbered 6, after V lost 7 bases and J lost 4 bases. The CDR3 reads CASTPTGFYGYTF. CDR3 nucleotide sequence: TGTGCCAGCACCCCGACAGGGTTCTATGGCTACACCTTC.

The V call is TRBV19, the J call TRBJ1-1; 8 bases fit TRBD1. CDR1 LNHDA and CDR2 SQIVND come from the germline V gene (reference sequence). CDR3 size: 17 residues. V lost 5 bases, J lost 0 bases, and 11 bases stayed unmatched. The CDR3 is CASSVTGAARMNTEAFF. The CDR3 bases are TGTGCCAGTAGTGTGACAGGGGCCGCCAGAATGAACACTGAAGCTTTCTTT.

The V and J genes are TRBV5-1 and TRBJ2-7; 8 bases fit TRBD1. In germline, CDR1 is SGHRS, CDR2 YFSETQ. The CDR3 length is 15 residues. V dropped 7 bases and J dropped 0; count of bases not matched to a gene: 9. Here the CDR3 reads CASAQGVTLSYEQYF. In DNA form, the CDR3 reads TGCGCCAGCGCACAGGGGGTGACACTCTCCTACGAGCAGTACTTC.

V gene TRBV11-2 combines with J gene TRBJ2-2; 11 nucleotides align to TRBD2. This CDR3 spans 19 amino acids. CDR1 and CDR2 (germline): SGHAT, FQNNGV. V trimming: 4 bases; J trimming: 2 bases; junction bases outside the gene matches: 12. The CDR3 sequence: CASSSPLELAGANTGELFF. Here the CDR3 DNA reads TGTGCCAGCAGCTCCCCCTTGGAACTAGCGGGGGCCAACACCGGGGAGCTGTTTTTT.

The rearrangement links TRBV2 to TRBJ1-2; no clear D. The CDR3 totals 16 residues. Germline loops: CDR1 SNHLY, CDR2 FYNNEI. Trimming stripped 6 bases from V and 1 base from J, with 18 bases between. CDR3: CASSGQVSGRNYGYTF. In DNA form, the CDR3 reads TGTGCCAGCAGCGGTCAAGTTTCCGGCCGTAACTATGGCTACACCTTC.

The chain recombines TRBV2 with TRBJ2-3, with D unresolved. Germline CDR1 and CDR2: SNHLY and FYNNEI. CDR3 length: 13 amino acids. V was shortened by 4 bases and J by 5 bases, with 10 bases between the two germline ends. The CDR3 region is CASSVSRLDTQYF. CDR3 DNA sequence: TGTGCCAGCAGTGTTTCTCGCTTAGATACGCAGTATTTT.

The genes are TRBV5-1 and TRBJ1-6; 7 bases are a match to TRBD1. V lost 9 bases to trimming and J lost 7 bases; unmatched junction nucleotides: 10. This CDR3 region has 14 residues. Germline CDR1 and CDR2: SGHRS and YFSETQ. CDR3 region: CANSRDSENSPLHF. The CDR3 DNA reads TGCGCCAACAGTCGGGACAGTGAAAATTCACCCCTCCACTTT.

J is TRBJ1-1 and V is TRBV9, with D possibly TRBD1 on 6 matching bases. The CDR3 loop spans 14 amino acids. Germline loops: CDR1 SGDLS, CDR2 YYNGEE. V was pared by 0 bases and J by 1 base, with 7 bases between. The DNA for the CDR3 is TGTGCCAGCAGCGTAGACAGGGCGAACACTGAAGCTTTCTTT. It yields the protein CASSVDRANTEAFF.

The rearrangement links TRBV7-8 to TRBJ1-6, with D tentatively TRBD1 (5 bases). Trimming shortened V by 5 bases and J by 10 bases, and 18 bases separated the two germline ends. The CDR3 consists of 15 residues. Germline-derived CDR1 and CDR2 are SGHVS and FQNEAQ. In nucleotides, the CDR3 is TGTGCCAGCAGCCCTCGTGAAGGGGCTAAGTCACCCCTCCACTTT. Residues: CASSPREGAKSPLHF.

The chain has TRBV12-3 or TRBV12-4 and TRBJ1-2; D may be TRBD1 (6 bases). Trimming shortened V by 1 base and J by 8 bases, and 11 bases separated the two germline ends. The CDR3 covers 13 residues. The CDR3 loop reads CASSLGGARGYTF. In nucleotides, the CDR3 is TGTGCCAGCAGTTTAGGGGGGGCCAGGGGCTACACCTTC.

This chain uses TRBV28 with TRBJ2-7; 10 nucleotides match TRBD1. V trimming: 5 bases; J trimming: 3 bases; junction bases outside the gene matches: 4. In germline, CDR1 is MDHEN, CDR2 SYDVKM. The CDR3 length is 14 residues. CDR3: CASSLGQGYYEQYF. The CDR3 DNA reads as TGTGCCAGCAGTCTGGGACAGGGGTACTACGAGCAGTACTTC. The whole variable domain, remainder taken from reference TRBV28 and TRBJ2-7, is DVKVTQSSRYLVKRTGEKVFLECVQDMDHENMFWYRQDPGLGLRLIYFSYDVKMKEKGDIPEGYSVSREKKERFSLILESASTNQTSMYLCASSLGQGYYEQYFGPGTRLTVT.